These 22 T cell receptor beta chains were sequenced from one sample in a study of T cell responses to AZD1222 COVID-19 vaccine. Data came from immunoSEQ multiplex PCR; TCRdb stores just in-frame clones and leaves some out. Found here are 140,000 to 150,000 clones, approximately 85% of them singletons; the top ten hold about 8%. Source: peripheral blood, taken on day 0 of AZD1222 vaccination. These receptors originate from an adult in good health.

The V and J genes are TRBV18 and TRBJ2-7; D gene ambiguous. Germline lookup yields CDR1 KGHSH and CDR2 LQKENI. Deletions cut 3 bases from V and 2 bases from J, with 11 bases between. The CDR3 sequence is 14 residues long. CDR3 protein: CASSPGVEAYEQYF. The CDR3 DNA sequence: TGTGCCAGCTCACCGGGCGTAGAAGCCTACGAGCAGTACTTC.

V and J are TRBV18 and TRBJ1-1, with a tentative D call TRBD1 (6 bases). The CDR3 is made up of 15 amino acids. Between the trimmed V and J ends, which lost 4 bases and 3 bases, there was a span of 15 bases. Germline V gene sequence: CDR1 KGHSH, CDR2 LQKENI. The CDR3 sequence is CASSLGALQDTEAFF. In nucleotides, the CDR3 is TGTGCCAGCTCACTGGGGGCCTTACAGGACACTGAAGCTTTCTTT.

The rearrangement joins TRBV7-9 to TRBJ2-7; weak D call: TRBD2 (7 bases). The CDR3 length is 14 residues. Trimming took 7 bases from V and 0 from J, leaving 13 bases between them. CDR1 and CDR2 from the germline V gene are SEHNR and FQNEAQ (reference sequence). CDR3 DNA sequence: TGTGCCAGCACGAGGGGGGGTCCCTCCTACGAGCAGTACTTC. Protein sequence: CASTRGGPSYEQYF.

V is TRBV12-3 or TRBV12-4 and J is TRBJ2-1; possibly TRBD1 or TRBD2 for D (5 bases each). The CDR3 totals 13 residues. The ends were cut back, 5 bases at V and 7 bases at J, with 12 bases in the middle. This chain's CDR3 is CASSPRGDNEQFF. The CDR3 DNA follows: TGTGCCAGCAGTCCCCGGGGCGATAATGAGCAGTTCTTC.

This rearrangement joins TRBV7-9 to TRBJ2-5; D gene uncertain. V was clipped by 5 bases and J by 3 bases, with 10 bases between them. CDR3 length equals 13 residues. CDR1 and CDR2 (germline): SEHNR, FQNEAQ (reference sequence). The CDR3 DNA is TGTGCCAGCAGCCAAACTCGCGAAGAGACCCAGTACTTC. This sequence encodes CASSQTREETQYF. The full variable domain, rest sourced from reference TRBV7-9 and TRBJ2-5, is DTGVSQNPRHKITKRGQNVTFRCDPISEHNRLYWYRQTLGQGPEFLTYFQNEAQLEKSRLLSDRFSAERPKGSFSTLEIQRTEQGDSAMYLCASSQTREETQYFGPGTRLLVL.

This clone was seen a handful of times. This sequence joins TRBV6-1 and TRBJ1-5; D call uncertain. The V and J ends lost 2 bases and 0 bases respectively, with 14 bases between them. The CDR3 is made up of 17 amino acids. Looked up from germline, CDR1 is MNHNS and CDR2 is SASEGT. The CDR3 DNA is TGTGCCAGCAGTGAAAGGTCGGGAACGACTAGCAATCAGCCCCAGCATTTT. It specifies CASSERSGTTSNQPQHF.

The chain uses TRBV19 and TRBJ2-7; D is ambiguous. Germline V gene sequence: CDR1 LNHDA, CDR2 SQIVND (reference sequence). CDR3 length: 12 amino acids. Trimming cost V 5 bases and J 2 bases, with 7 bases left between them. CDR3 protein: CASSDKTYEQYF. DNA for the CDR3: TGTGCCAGTAGTGACAAGACCTACGAGCAGTACTTC.

The V call is TRBV27, the J call TRBJ1-1, with D possibly TRBD1 on 6 matching bases. V lost 5 bases and J 0 bases, leaving 10 bases between the germline ends. CDR3 length equals 14 residues. The V gene's germline CDR1 is MNHEY and CDR2 SMNVEV (reference sequence). CDR3 residues: CASSPGQLNTEAFF. The CDR3 nucleotides read TGTGCCAGCAGTCCCGGACAGCTGAACACTGAAGCTTTCTTT.

This clone was observed a single time. J is TRBJ1-5 and V is TRBV7-9; D call uncertain. Germline V gene data show CDR1 as SEHNR and CDR2 as FQNEAQ (reference sequence). The CDR3 runs to 17 residues. V lost 1 base and J lost 3, with 16 bases in between. The CDR3 nucleotides are TGTGCCAGCAGCTTAGGGGTTGGACGGACTTACAATCAGCCCCAGCATTTT. It specifies CASSLGVGRTYNQPQHF.

V usage is TRBV7-2 and J usage is TRBJ1-3; TRBD1 matches 8 bases. The ends lost 6 bases at V and 4 bases at J; junction bases unmatched: 8. The CDR3 runs 15 residues. Germline lookup yields CDR1 SGHTA and CDR2 FQGNSA. CDR3 DNA: TGTGCCAGCAGACCTGACAGGGGTACAGGAAACACCATATATTTT. Translation gives CASRPDRGTGNTIYF.

This clone was counted only a few times. This CDR3 is also generated by other DNA sequences in the sample. This chain uses TRBV11-2 with TRBJ2-3; D is unclear. The V end lost 3 bases, the J end lost 1 base, and 5 bases lay between the germline ends. The germline V gene encodes CDR1 SGHAT and CDR2 FQNNGV. The CDR3 has 13 residues. CDR3 coding DNA: TGTGCCAGCAGCTTGGCAGGCACAGATACGCAGTATTTT. It codes for CASSLAGTDTQYF.

This sequence joins TRBV3-1 (or the pseudogene TRBV3-2) and TRBJ2-3; D is undetermined. Trimming shortened V by 2 bases and J by 6 bases, and 6 bases separated the two germline ends. Germline V gene lookup returns CDR1 LGHDT and CDR2 YNNKEL (reference sequence). The CDR3 is 12 residues long. CDR3 coding DNA: TGTGCCAGCAGCCAAATCAAGGATACGCAGTATTTT. Translation: CASSQIKDTQYF.

This clone was found once. V gene TRBV2 combines with J gene TRBJ1-2; D not certain. V was pared by 2 bases and J by 5 bases, with 12 bases between. This CDR3 has 14 residues. The germline V gene has CDR1 SNHLY and CDR2 FYNNEI. The CDR3 region is CASSESSAGYGYTF. The DNA for the CDR3 is TGTGCCAGCAGTGAAAGTTCGGCGGGTTATGGCTACACCTTC.

J is TRBJ2-3 and V is TRBV7-9; TRBD2 aligns across 11 bases. This CDR3 has 18 amino acids. Germline V gene sequence: CDR1 SEHNR, CDR2 FQNEAQ (reference sequence). V lost 5 bases, J lost 4 bases, and 14 bases stayed unmatched. The CDR3 protein is CASSRSSGGALRADTQYF. The CDR3 bases are TGTGCCAGCAGCCGGAGTAGCGGGGGGGCATTACGTGCAGATACGCAGTATTTT.

The chain links TRBV7-2 to TRBJ2-7; D possibly corresponds to TRBD2 (6 bases). The CDR3 is 12 amino acids. Looked up from germline, CDR1 is SGHTA and CDR2 is FQGNSA. The V and J ends lost 5 bases and 6 bases respectively, with 11 bases between them. DNA of the CDR3: TGTGCCAGCAGCCGACTAGAAGGCGAGCAGTACTTC. Its protein product is CASSRLEGEQYF.

This rearrangement joins TRBV5-1 to TRBJ1-3; TRBD1 matches at 9 bases. The CDR3 runs to 14 residues. V lost 0 bases to trimming and J lost 6 bases; unmatched junction nucleotides: 1. The V gene's germline CDR1 is SGHRS and CDR2 YFSETQ. In nucleotides, the CDR3 is TGCGCCAGCAGCTTGGGGACAGGGGAAAACACCATATATTTT. It yields the protein CASSLGTGENTIYF.

The chain uses TRBV11-2 and TRBJ1-2, with D uncertain. The ends were cut back, 2 bases at V and 7 bases at J, with 5 bases in the middle. The CDR3 runs to 11 residues. Germline values: CDR1 SGHAT, CDR2 FQNNGV. For the CDR3, the DNA is TGTGCCAGCAGCTTATGGGGTGGCTACACCTTC. Its translation: CASSLWGGYTF.

The chain is built from TRBV5-6 and TRBJ2-7, with 7 bases matching TRBD2. CDR3 length: 13 amino acids. Germline V CDR1 and CDR2: SGHDT, YYEEEE. The V segment lost 3 bases and the J segment 0 bases; nucleotides outside the gene matches: 0. The CDR3 region is CASSWGGSYEQYF. In DNA form, the CDR3 reads TGTGCCAGCAGCTGGGGGGGCTCCTACGAGCAGTACTTC.

The genes are TRBV7-9 and TRBJ2-3; 9 bases match TRBD2. Germline CDR1 is SEHNR and CDR2 is FQNEAQ (reference sequence). V lost 5 bases, J lost 3 bases, and 6 bases stayed unmatched. This CDR3 is built from 15 residues. The CDR3 nucleotides read TGTGCCAGCAGCAATAGCGGGGGAAGGACAGATACGCAGTATTTT. It specifies CASSNSGGRTDTQYF.

The genes are TRBV28 and TRBJ2-6; TRBD1 matches 9 bases. This CDR3 is 15 amino acids long. Germline V gene sequence: CDR1 MDHEN, CDR2 SYDVKM. V was pared by 6 bases and J by 2 bases, with 2 bases of the junction left unmatched. CDR3 loop: CASRRQGAGANVLTF. CDR3 DNA sequence: TGTGCCAGCAGGCGACAGGGGGCTGGGGCCAACGTCCTGACTTTC.

The chain joins TRBV5-1 to TRBJ2-5; TRBD2 agrees at 14 bases. The germline V gene encodes CDR1 SGHRS and CDR2 YFSETQ. V lost 5 bases and J lost 1; bases outside the gene matches: 1. This CDR3 spans 15 amino acids. This CDR3 is CASRGTSGGQETQYF. CDR3 DNA sequence: TGCGCCAGCAGGGGGACTAGCGGGGGCCAAGAGACCCAGTACTTC.

This chain joins TRBV10-3 and TRBJ1-1; perhaps TRBD1 as D (6 bases). Per germline, CDR1 ENHRY and CDR2 SYGVKD. CDR3 length: 13 amino acids. V was pared by 2 bases and J by 10 bases, with 14 bases between. In DNA, the CDR3 is TGTGCCATCAGTGAGGTGACAGGCTCTGTAGCTTTCTTT. Protein sequence: CAISEVTGSVAFF.